Below are 32 T cell receptor beta chains sequenced from a single sample in a study of beta chain features in type 1 diabetes. The study's findings and limits: Among patients with Type 1 diabetes, TCRB CDR3s were moderately but significantly shorter in every one of the four CD4+ subsets.

Expressed TCRB transcripts got sequenced, as all isolated RNA was reverse transcribed. The data were produced by immunoSEQ multiplex PCR, yet TCRdb's version contains in-frame clones alone and is incomplete. The sample has 600,000 or so clones, over 11% seen once; the top ten hold 0.03% to 0.045%. The antigens of these receptors remain unknown. Sequencing used naive CD4+ T cells from blood. These receptors all come from a man aged 18-30 years with type 1 diabetes.

This clone was counted only a few times. This rearrangement joins TRBV5-4 to TRBJ2-1; no clear D gene. V was trimmed by 6 bases and J by 6 bases, leaving 16 bases between them. CDR1 and CDR2 from the germline V gene are SGHNT and YYREEE (reference sequence). There are 14 residues in the CDR3. In DNA, the CDR3 is TGTGCCAGCACCACCGGTGGAGCCGGCAATGAGCAGTTCTTC. Its translation is CASTTGGAGNEQFF.

The rearrangement joins TRBV5-1 to TRBJ2-2, with D uncertain. The CDR3 has 13 residues. Germline lookup yields CDR1 SGHRS and CDR2 YFSETQ. V was cut by 0 bases and J by 5 bases, with 5 bases left in between. The CDR3 DNA reads as TGCGCCAGCAGCTTGGGGGCGACCGGGGAGCTGTTTTTT. It codes for CASSLGATGELFF.

The chain uses TRBV5-1 and TRBJ2-5; D may be TRBD1 or TRBD2 (5 bases each). In germline, CDR1 is SGHRS, CDR2 YFSETQ. The CDR3 sequence is 16 residues long. The V and J ends lost 2 bases and 0 bases respectively, with 14 bases between them. CDR3 sequence (DNA): TGCGCCAGCAGCTTCTACTCCGGGACGGACCAAGAGACCCAGTACTTC. Translated, it gives CASSFYSGTDQETQYF. The full variable domain, rest sourced from reference TRBV5-1 and TRBJ2-5, is KAGVTQTPRYLIKTRGQQVTLSCSPISGHRSVSWYQQTPGQGLQFLFEYFSETQRNKGNFPGRFSGRQFSNSRSEMNVSTLELGDSALYLCASSFYSGTDQETQYFGPGTRLLVL.

This clone has only a few counts. Here the CDR3 reads CASTFAGGRNTGELFF. The CDR3 DNA is TGTGCCAGCACCTTCGCGGGGGGGCGAAACACCGGGGAGCTGTTTTTT. The chain employs TRBV5-4 and TRBJ2-2; 9 positions agree with TRBD2. Germline lookup yields CDR1 SGHNT and CDR2 YYREEE (reference sequence). The trim removed 6 bases at V and 2 bases at J, leaving 8 bases unmatched. The CDR3 is 16 residues long.

The chain has TRBV9 and TRBJ2-7; D not certain. V lost 0 bases, J lost 4 bases, and 8 bases lay in between. There are 13 residues in the CDR3. Germline V gene lookup returns CDR1 SGDLS and CDR2 YYNGEE. The CDR3 bases are TGTGCCAGCAGCGTAGCTCAGGAGTACGAGCAGTACTTC. Translation: CASSVAQEYEQYF.

This clone appeared a few times. The rearrangement links TRBV30 to TRBJ1-6; D is unclear. This CDR3 spans 13 amino acids. V was pared by 2 bases and J by 7 bases, with 9 bases between. Germline CDR1 GTSNPN, CDR2 SVGIG (reference sequence). The DNA for the CDR3 is TGTGCCTGGAGTCCGGCAGACAATTCACCCCTCCACTTT. Protein product: CAWSPADNSPLHF.

This chain joins TRBV5-4 and TRBJ2-3, with 11 bases aligning to TRBD2. The ends lost 4 bases at V and 0 bases at J; junction bases unmatched: 7. The CDR3 runs to 17 residues. The germline gives CDR1 SGHNT, CDR2 YYREEE (reference sequence). The CDR3 coding sequence is TGTGCCAGCAGCCTGGGACTAGCGGAGACTAGCACAGATACGCAGTATTTT. Protein product: CASSLGLAETSTDTQYF.

This clone was seen a few times. The J gene is TRBJ2-7, the V gene TRBV10-3; 9 nucleotides align to TRBD1. After removal of 4 bases from V and 7 bases from J, the junction contained 14 bases not matched to a gene. Germline CDR1 and CDR2: ENHRY and SYGVKD. This CDR3 is 16 amino acids long. CDR3: CAISGKGQGTRGEQYF. The CDR3 bases are TGTGCCATCAGTGGGAAGGGACAGGGAACCCGGGGGGAGCAGTACTTC.

This clone was observed a few times. CDR3 in amino acids: CAISAHTEGGYTF. The CDR3 DNA reads TGTGCCATCAGTGCCCACACGGAGGGAGGCTACACCTTC. The chain employs TRBV10-3 and TRBJ1-2, with no clear D. The CDR3 contains 13 residues. Per germline, CDR1 ENHRY and CDR2 SYGVKD. V was pared by 4 bases and J by 8 bases, with 14 bases between.

The V and J genes are TRBV28 and TRBJ2-5; weak D call: TRBD1 (6 bases). This CDR3 has 14 residues. The V gene's germline CDR1 is MDHEN and CDR2 SYDVKM. V was clipped by 2 bases and J by 4 bases, with 11 bases between them. The CDR3 DNA is TGTGCCAGCAGTTTAGCCACAGGGTCAGAGACCCAGTACTTC. Translation: CASSLATGSETQYF. The full variable domain, its missing parts supplied by reference TRBV28 and TRBJ2-5, is DVKVTQSSRYLVKRTGEKVFLECVQDMDHENMFWYRQDPGLGLRLIYFSYDVKMKEKGDIPEGYSVSREKKERFSLILESASTNQTSMYLCASSLATGSETQYFGPGTRLLVL.

As regards this clone: The sample contains more than one DNA sequence encoding this CDR3. The J gene is TRBJ1-2, the V gene TRBV30, with TRBD1 as a possible D gene (5 bases). CDR1 GTSNPN and CDR2 SVGIG come from the germline V gene (reference sequence). The CDR3 is 13 residues long. V was trimmed by 2 bases and J by 1 base, leaving 8 bases between them. CDR3 bases: TGTGCCTGGAGTTTGGGACTTAACTATGGCTACACCTTC. Translation gives CAWSLGLNYGYTF.

This clone was detected only a few times. The rearrangement uses TRBV14 and TRBJ2-7; no definite D call. Deletions cut 1 base from V and 6 bases from J, with 13 bases between. The CDR3 is 14 residues long. Germline CDR1 and CDR2: SGHDN and FVKESK. The CDR3 loop reads CASSQGGVLAEQYF. CDR3 DNA: TGTGCCAGCAGCCAAGGAGGAGTTCTCGCCGAGCAGTACTTC.

This clone was counted only a few times. The chain has TRBV7-9 and TRBJ2-1; D ambiguous. The CDR3 extends over 12 amino acids. The V gene lost 1 base and the J gene lost 9 bases, with 7 bases spanning the gap. Germline CDR1 and CDR2: SEHNR and FQNEAQ (reference sequence). CDR3 bases: TGTGCCAGCAGCTTAGAAATGGGTGAGCAGTTCTTC. This sequence encodes CASSLEMGEQFF.

Remarks on this clone: The same CDR3 can be traced to other DNA sequences in this sample. The V gene is TRBV7-2, the J gene TRBJ2-1, with TRBD2 identical over 11 bases. The CDR3 runs 15 residues. The V and J ends lost 3 bases and 2 bases, in that order; junction bases with no gene match: 0. The germline gives CDR1 SGHTA, CDR2 FQGNSA. The CDR3 sequence is CASSLGLAAYNEQFF. CDR3 sequence (DNA): TGTGCCAGCAGCTTGGGACTAGCGGCCTACAATGAGCAGTTCTTC.

The chain recombines TRBV30 with TRBJ2-1, with D unclear. Germline V gene data show CDR1 as GTSNPN and CDR2 as SVGIG (reference sequence). V dropped 0 bases and J dropped 3 bases, with 9 bases sitting between them. CDR3 length: 14 amino acids. CDR3 region: CAWSVRQNYNEQFF. The CDR3 bases are TGTGCCTGGAGTGTACGCCAAAACTACAATGAGCAGTTCTTC.

The chain carries TRBV2 and TRBJ2-2; no clear D. Germline lookup yields CDR1 SNHLY and CDR2 FYNNEI. CDR3 size: 16 residues. Trimming removed 4 bases at V and 1 base at J, with 13 bases between. The CDR3 loop reads CASSVYGPLNTGELFF. The CDR3 DNA reads TGTGCCAGCAGTGTGTATGGGCCTCTGAACACCGGGGAGCTGTTTTTT.

V gene TRBV7-9 combines with J gene TRBJ1-5; 7 bases map to TRBD1. The junction had 7 bases not matched to a gene; V was cut back by 5 bases and J by 6 bases. CDR3 length: 14 amino acids. CDR1 and CDR2 from the germline V gene are SEHNR and FQNEAQ (reference sequence). CDR3 loop: CASSLGGGSQPQHF. The CDR3 DNA follows: TGTGCCAGCAGCCTAGGAGGGGGCAGTCAGCCCCAGCATTTT.

This clone has just a few counts. The genes are TRBV2 and TRBJ2-3; D is possibly TRBD2 (5 bases). This CDR3 comprises 12 residues. Looked up from germline, CDR1 is SNHLY and CDR2 is FYNNEI. V was trimmed by 5 bases and J by 5 bases, leaving 8 bases between them. The CDR3 region has the DNA TGTGCCAGCAGTTTTGAGGGAGATACGCAGTATTTT. The encoded protein is CASSFEGDTQYF. Looking up the rest from reference TRBV2 and TRBJ2-3 gives the full variable domain: EPEVTQTPSHQVTQMGQEVILRCVPISNHLYFYWYRQILGQKVEFLVSFYNNEISEKSEIFDDQFSVERPDGSNFTLKIRSTKLEDSAMYFCASSFEGDTQYFGPGTRLTVL.

The V and J genes are TRBV7-6 and TRBJ2-7; D is undetermined. The CDR3 spans 14 residues. V lost 1 base and J 2 bases, leaving 9 bases between the germline ends. Germline CDR1 and CDR2: SGHVS and FNYEAQ. CDR3: CASSLGSSTYEQYF. In DNA form, the CDR3 reads TGTGCCAGCAGCTTAGGCAGTTCAACCTACGAGCAGTACTTC. Filled out from reference TRBV7-6 and TRBJ2-7, the complete variable domain reads GAGVSQSPRYKVTKRGQDVALRCDPISGHVSLYWYRQALGQGPEFLTYFNYEAQQDKSGLPNDRFSAERPEGSISTLTIQRTEQRDSAMYRCASSLGSSTYEQYFGPGTRLTVT.

The chain recombines TRBV7-2 with TRBJ2-3, with 8 bases that match TRBD2. Germline trimming cut 3 bases from V and 3 bases from J; bases unmatched to any gene: 11. The CDR3 covers 17 residues. CDR1 and CDR2 from the germline V gene are SGHTA and FQGNSA. Here the CDR3 reads CASSFGFTSGATDTQYF. The CDR3 DNA sequence: TGTGCCAGCAGCTTCGGATTTACTAGCGGCGCTACAGATACGCAGTATTTT. The full variable domain, in which reference TRBV7-2 and TRBJ2-3 provide the parts outside the CDR3, is GAGVSQSPSNKVTEKGKDVELRCDPISGHTALYWYRQSLGQGLEFLIYFQGNSAPDKSGLPSDRFSAERTGGSVSTLTIQRTQQEDSAVYLCASSFGFTSGATDTQYFGPGTRLTVL.

V is TRBV28 and J is TRBJ1-6, with 7 nucleotides matching TRBD1. Trimming cost V 2 bases and J 5 bases; bases outside gene matches: 6. The CDR3 spans 16 residues. Germline assignment: CDR1 MDHEN and CDR2 SYDVKM. CDR3 coding DNA: TGTGCCAGCAGTTTAGGGACAGCGACGCATAATTCACCCCTCCACTTT. As protein: CASSLGTATHNSPLHF.

This clone was seen more than once but under ten times. The V and J genes are TRBV6-5 and TRBJ1-6; 9 positions agree with TRBD1. This CDR3 region has 15 residues. Germline CDR1 and CDR2: MNHEY and SVGAGI. J was trimmed by 9 bases and V by 4 bases; bases with no gene match: 7. The CDR3 protein is CASSSRTGAGSPLHF. CDR3 bases: TGTGCCAGCAGTTCCAGGACAGGGGCGGGTTCACCCCTCCACTTT.

The chain couples TRBV4-1 to TRBJ1-2; D perhaps matches TRBD1 (6 bases). Looked up from germline, CDR1 is MGHRA and CDR2 is YSYEKL. Trimming took off 4 bases at V and 4 bases at J, with 19 bases between the two ends. The CDR3 has 16 residues. CDR3 in amino acids: CASSPRSQGDFYGYTF. Here the CDR3 DNA reads TGCGCCAGCAGCCCAAGATCACAGGGTGACTTCTATGGCTACACCTTC.

The gene calls are TRBV25-1 and TRBJ2-5; possible D gene TRBD1, 7 bases. The CDR3 consists of 14 residues. Germline lookup yields CDR1 MGHDK and CDR2 SYGVNS. The V end lost 4 bases, the J end lost 5 bases, and 14 bases lay between the germline ends. CDR3 sequence reads: CASSVQGTVETQYF. CDR3 nucleotides: TGTGCCAGCAGTGTACAGGGGACTGTTGAGACCCAGTACTTC.

This clone showed up just a few times. In DNA form, the CDR3 reads TGCGCCAGCCGGGACAGTTTAACCTACGAGCAGTACTTC. Amino acids: CASRDSLTYEQYF. V usage is TRBV5-1 and J usage is TRBJ2-7; 7 bases agree with TRBD1. The CDR3 sequence is 13 residues long. CDR1 and CDR2 from the germline V gene are SGHRS and YFSETQ. The V gene end was trimmed by 7 bases and the J gene end by 2 bases; junction bases not matched to a gene: 6.

The chain couples TRBV11-1 to TRBJ2-1; possibly TRBD1 for D (5 bases). The CDR3 length is 15 residues. Germline V gene lookup returns CDR1 SGHAT and CDR2 FQDESV (reference sequence). The V gene lost 3 bases and the J gene lost 2 bases, with 11 bases spanning the gap. The CDR3, as DNA: TGTGCCAGCAGCTTCCTCCAGGGCGCCTACAATGAGCAGTTCTTC. Its protein product is CASSFLQGAYNEQFF.

The rearrangement uses TRBV19 and TRBJ1-5; a possible D gene is TRBD1 (6 bases). Between the trimmed V and J ends, which lost 3 bases and 6 bases, there was a span of 12 bases. The CDR3 runs to 14 residues. Germline V gene lookup returns CDR1 LNHDA and CDR2 SQIVND (reference sequence). The CDR3 is CASSMGNRAQPQHF. The DNA of the CDR3 is TGTGCCAGTAGTATGGGGAACAGGGCTCAGCCCCAGCATTTT.

This clone was found a few times. V is TRBV7-8 and J is TRBJ2-7, with TRBD1 identical over 7 bases. The V and J ends lost 5 bases and 0 bases, in that order; junction bases with no gene match: 7. CDR3 length: 15 amino acids. Germline CDR1 and CDR2: SGHVS and FQNEAQ. CDR3 protein: CASSAQTGSSYEQYF. CDR3 DNA sequence: TGTGCCAGCAGCGCCCAGACAGGGAGCTCCTACGAGCAGTACTTC.

The gene calls are TRBV7-9 and TRBJ1-6, with 11 bases matching TRBD1. The CDR3 spans 15 residues. CDR1 and CDR2 from the germline V gene are SEHNR and FQNEAQ (reference sequence). V lost 4 bases, J lost 7 bases, and 3 bases stayed unmatched. CDR3 bases: TGTGCCAGCAGCTGGACAGGGGGCGAAAATTCACCCCTCCACTTT. Translated: CASSWTGGENSPLHF.

The chain joins TRBV5-1 to TRBJ2-7, with TRBD1 identical over 8 bases. CDR1 and CDR2 (germline): SGHRS, YFSETQ. This CDR3 is built from 12 residues. The CDR3 coding sequence is TGCGACAGGGACAGGCATCCCTACGAGCAGTACTTC. It encodes CDRDRHPYEQYF.

V gene TRBV7-2 combines with J gene TRBJ2-1, with 9 bases identical to TRBD1. The germline V gene encodes CDR1 SGHTA and CDR2 FQGNSA. This CDR3 has 15 amino acids. V was pared by 1 base and J by 9 bases, with 7 bases of the junction left unmatched. Here the CDR3 DNA reads TGTGCCAGCAGCTTAGTGGTGACAGGGGGAGGTGAGCAGTTCTTC. Translation: CASSLVVTGGGEQFF.

The CDR3 nucleotides are TGTGCCTGGGGCTTAACCGGGACTTCCAATGAGCAGTTCTTC. Its protein product is CAWGLTGTSNEQFF. The rearrangement links TRBV30 to TRBJ2-1; tentatively, D is TRBD2 (6 bases). Germline V lookup: CDR1 GTSNPN, CDR2 SVGIG (reference sequence). The CDR3 is 14 amino acids. Trimming left V 5 bases short and J 6 bases short, with 17 bases between.